This T cell receptor (beta chain) was profiled in a study of blood T cell repertoires in COVID-19. The assay was immunoSEQ multiplex PCR, and TCRdb's table has in-frame clones only and misses some. The sample has 320,000 or so clones; roughly 90% are singletons. CDR3 length: 13 amino acids. Between the trimmed V and J ends, which lost 1 base and 9 bases, there was a span of 7 bases. CDR1 is MDHEN and CDR2 is SYDVKM in the germline V gene. The receptor's source is a woman aged 25 to 39 who had recovered from COVID-19. The material sequenced was PBMCs or T cells enriched from blood (not recorded which). This chain connects TRBV28 to TRBJ1-6; no clear D. This CDR3 is CASSLYRLSPLHF. Here the CDR3 DNA reads TGTGCCAGCAGTTTATATCGACTTTCACCCCTCCACTTT.